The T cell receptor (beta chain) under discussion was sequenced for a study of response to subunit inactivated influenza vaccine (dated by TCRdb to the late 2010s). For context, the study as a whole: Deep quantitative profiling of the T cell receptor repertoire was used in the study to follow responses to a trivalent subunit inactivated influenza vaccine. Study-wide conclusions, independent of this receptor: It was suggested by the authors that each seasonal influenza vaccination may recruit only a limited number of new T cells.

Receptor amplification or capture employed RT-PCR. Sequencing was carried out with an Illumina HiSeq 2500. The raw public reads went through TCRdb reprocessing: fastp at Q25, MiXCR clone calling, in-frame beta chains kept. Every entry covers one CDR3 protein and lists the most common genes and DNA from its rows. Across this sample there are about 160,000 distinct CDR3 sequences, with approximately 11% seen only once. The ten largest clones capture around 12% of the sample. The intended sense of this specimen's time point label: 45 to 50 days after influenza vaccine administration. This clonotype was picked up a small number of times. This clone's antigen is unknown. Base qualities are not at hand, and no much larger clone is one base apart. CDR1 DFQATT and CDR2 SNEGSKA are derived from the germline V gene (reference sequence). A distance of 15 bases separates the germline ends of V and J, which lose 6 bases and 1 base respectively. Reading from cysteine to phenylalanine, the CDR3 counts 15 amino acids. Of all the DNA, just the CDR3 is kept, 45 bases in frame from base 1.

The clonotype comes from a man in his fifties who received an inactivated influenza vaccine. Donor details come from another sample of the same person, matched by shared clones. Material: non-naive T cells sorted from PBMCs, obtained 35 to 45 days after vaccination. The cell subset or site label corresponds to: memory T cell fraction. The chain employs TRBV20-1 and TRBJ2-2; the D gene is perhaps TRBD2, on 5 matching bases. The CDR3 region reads CSARTFERNTGELFF. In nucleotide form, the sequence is TGCAGTGCACGGACTTTCGAGAGGAACACCGGGGAGCTGTTTTTT.